A selection of T cell receptor beta chains follows, all from one sample in a study of blood T cell repertoires in COVID-19. Here immunoSEQ multiplex PCR was the method, and the copy in TCRdb shows in-frame clones only, minus some. The sample includes tens of thousands of clones, 75% to 85% of them seen just once. Material: peripheral blood. The receptors come from an elderly woman with acute or convalescent COVID-19. The CDR3 runs from the conserved cysteine through the conserved F or W. Each record gives: CDR3 protein, CDR3 DNA, J gene, V gene, D gene, clone size. The D gene is left open where the match is weak. Clone size is given for some rows only: seen once, a few or many times, or a class if the clone is expanded.

CDR3 protein: CASSIGRPPRETQYF; CDR3 DNA: TGTGCCAGTAGTATAGGTCGTCCACCCCGGGAGACCCAGTACTTC; J gene: TRBJ2-5; V gene: TRBV19; D gene: .; clone size: .
CDR3 protein: CAWSRDRPYGYTF; CDR3 DNA: TGTGCCTGGAGTAGAGACAGACCCTACGGCTACACCTTC; J gene: TRBJ1-2; V gene: TRBV30; D gene: .; clone size: few
CDR3 protein: CASSLSAYEQYF; CDR3 DNA: TGTGCCAGCAGTTTATCCGCCTACGAGCAGTACTTC; J gene: TRBJ2-7; V gene: TRBV12-3/TRBV12-4; D gene: .; clone size: .
CDR3 protein: CASSHPGDTQYF; CDR3 DNA: TGTGCCAGCAGCCACCCCGGAGATACGCAGTATTTT; J gene: TRBJ2-3; V gene: TRBV4-2; D gene: .; clone size: .
CDR3 protein: CASSQDRTSGVTDTQYF; CDR3 DNA: TGTGCCAGCAGCCAAGATCGCACTAGCGGGGTCACAGATACGCAGTATTTT; J gene: TRBJ2-3; V gene: TRBV3-1/TRBV3-2; D gene: TRBD2; clone size: .
CDR3 protein: CASGGTSGTGELFF; CDR3 DNA: TGTGCCAGCGGGGGGACTAGCGGGACCGGGGAGCTGTTTTTT; J gene: TRBJ2-2; V gene: TRBV27; D gene: TRBD2; clone size: .
CDR3 protein: CASSLAQGVYEQYF; CDR3 DNA: TGTGCCAGCAGCCTAGCACAGGGGGTCTACGAGCAGTACTTC; J gene: TRBJ2-7; V gene: TRBV11-1; D gene: TRBD1; clone size: .
CDR3 protein: CASSLRGGDEKLFF; CDR3 DNA: TGCGCCAGCAGCTTGCGGGGAGGGGACGAAAAACTGTTTTTT; J gene: TRBJ1-4; V gene: TRBV5-1; D gene: .; clone size: .
CDR3 protein: CASSYPGTDTQYF; CDR3 DNA: TGTGCCAGCAGTTATCCGGGCACAGATACGCAGTATTTT; J gene: TRBJ2-3; V gene: TRBV6-5; D gene: .; clone size: .
CDR3 protein: CASSPRVSGSSYEQYF; CDR3 DNA: TGTGCCAGCAGCCCAAGGGTTAGCGGGAGTTCCTACGAGCAGTACTTC; J gene: TRBJ2-7; V gene: TRBV7-8; D gene: TRBD2; clone size: .
CDR3 protein: CASSPTGPYEQYF; CDR3 DNA: TGTGCCAGCTCACCAACGGGTCCCTACGAGCAGTACTTC; J gene: TRBJ2-7; V gene: TRBV18; D gene: .; clone size: .
CDR3 protein: CASSLFGGSYTDTQYF; CDR3 DNA: TGCGCCAGCAGCTTGTTTGGCGGGAGTTACACAGATACGCAGTATTTT; J gene: TRBJ2-3; V gene: TRBV5-1; D gene: TRBD2; clone size: .
CDR3 protein: CASSPQGSGNTIYF; CDR3 DNA: TGTGCCAGCAGCCCCCAGGGCTCTGGAAACACCATATATTTT; J gene: TRBJ1-3; V gene: TRBV5-4; D gene: .; clone size: .
CDR3 protein: CSASPPRRGGSPSYNEQFF; CDR3 DNA: TGCAGTGCTAGTCCCCCGCGACGAGGCGGGAGCCCGTCCTACAATGAGCAGTTCTTC; J gene: TRBJ2-1; V gene: TRBV20-1; D gene: TRBD2; clone size: .
CDR3 protein: CSAAGTSGTRPNEQYF; CDR3 DNA: TGCAGCGCCGCCGGGACTAGCGGGACCCGCCCCAACGAGCAGTACTTC; J gene: TRBJ2-7; V gene: TRBV29-1; D gene: TRBD2; clone size: .
CDR3 protein: CASSVGQSSGANVLTF; CDR3 DNA: TGTGCCAGCAGCGTAGGACAGTCCTCTGGGGCCAACGTCCTGACTTTC; J gene: TRBJ2-6; V gene: TRBV9; D gene: .; clone size: once
CDR3 protein: CASSIGTGPYGYTF; CDR3 DNA: TGTGCCAGTAGTATCGGGACAGGACCCTATGGCTACACCTTC; J gene: TRBJ1-2; V gene: TRBV19; D gene: TRBD1; clone size: few
CDR3 protein: CASSLAQGSEIRELFF; CDR3 DNA: TGTGCCAGCAGCTTAGCTCAGGGGTCAGAAATCCGGGAGCTGTTTTTT; J gene: TRBJ2-2; V gene: TRBV11-2; D gene: .; clone size: .
CDR3 protein: CASSLVTDSLNTEAFF; CDR3 DNA: TGCGCCAGCAGCTTGGTGACGGACTCACTGAACACTGAAGCTTTCTTT; J gene: TRBJ1-1; V gene: TRBV5-1; D gene: .; clone size: .
CDR3 protein: CASSLTGRYEQYF; CDR3 DNA: TGTGCCAGCAGTTTGACAGGGAGATACGAGCAGTACTTC; J gene: TRBJ2-7; V gene: TRBV25-1; D gene: TRBD1; clone size: .
CDR3 protein: CASSRDKANTGELFF; CDR3 DNA: TGTGCCAGCAGCCGGGACAAAGCGAACACCGGGGAGCTGTTTTTT; J gene: TRBJ2-2; V gene: TRBV6-5; D gene: .; clone size: .
CDR3 protein: CASSLVGTSSYNEQFF; CDR3 DNA: TGTGCCAGCAGCTTAGTCGGGACATCCTCCTACAATGAGCAGTTCTTC; J gene: TRBJ2-1; V gene: TRBV7-8; D gene: .; clone size: .
CDR3 protein: CASSLGGGSDTQYF; CDR3 DNA: TGTGCCAGCAGCTTAGGCGGGGGGTCGGATACGCAGTATTTT; J gene: TRBJ2-3; V gene: TRBV7-3; D gene: TRBD2; clone size: .
CDR3 protein: CASSPSGGQGNTGELFF; CDR3 DNA: TGTGCCAGCAGCCCCTCCGGAGGACAGGGTAACACCGGGGAGCTGTTTTTT; J gene: TRBJ2-2; V gene: TRBV11-3; D gene: TRBD1; clone size: .
CDR3 protein: CASSPSPLLAGDEQFF; CDR3 DNA: TGTGCCAGCAGTCCGTCCCCTCTACTAGCGGGGGATGAGCAGTTCTTC; J gene: TRBJ2-1; V gene: TRBV28; D gene: TRBD2; clone size: .
CDR3 protein: CASSPRLVGLDNEQFF; CDR3 DNA: TGTGCCAGCAGCCCCCGGTTGGTGGGACTAGACAATGAGCAGTTCTTC; J gene: TRBJ2-1; V gene: TRBV7-2; D gene: TRBD2; clone size: .
CDR3 protein: CAISDDTTNEKLFF; CDR3 DNA: TGTGCCATCAGTGACGACACAACTAATGAAAAACTGTTTTTT; J gene: TRBJ1-4; V gene: TRBV10-3; D gene: .; clone size: .
CDR3 protein: CASSLLSGSWNTQYF; CDR3 DNA: TGTGCCAGCAGCTTATTAAGCGGGAGCTGGAATACGCAGTATTTT; J gene: TRBJ2-3; V gene: TRBV7-8; D gene: TRBD2; clone size: .
CDR3 protein: CASSLTGEGYGYTF; CDR3 DNA: TGTGCCAGCAGCTTGACAGGGGAGGGCTATGGCTACACCTTC; J gene: TRBJ1-2; V gene: TRBV11-2; D gene: TRBD1; clone size: few
CDR3 protein: CASSLAGVGLEDTQYF; CDR3 DNA: TGTGCCAGCAGCTTAGCAGGGGTAGGACTAGAGGATACGCAGTATTTT; J gene: TRBJ2-3; V gene: TRBV7-9; D gene: TRBD2; clone size: .
CDR3 protein: CASSLRYTEAFF; CDR3 DNA: TGTGCCAGCAGTTTGCGGTACACTGAAGCTTTCTTT; J gene: TRBJ1-1; V gene: TRBV28; D gene: .; clone size: .
CDR3 protein: CASSFWGGANTGELFF; CDR3 DNA: TGTGCCAGCAGCTTCTGGGGCGGGGCGAACACCGGGGAGCTGTTTTTT; J gene: TRBJ2-2; V gene: TRBV5-5; D gene: .; clone size: once
CDR3 protein: CASSPRGAAGRNTQYF; CDR3 DNA: TGTGCCAGCAGCCCCCGTGGGGCAGCGGGAAGGAACACGCAGTATTTT; J gene: TRBJ2-3; V gene: TRBV21-1; D gene: .; clone size: .
CDR3 protein: CASTPSRTGARQETQYF; CDR3 DNA: TGTGCCAGTACGCCATCGCGGACAGGCGCCCGTCAAGAGACCCAGTACTTC; J gene: TRBJ2-5; V gene: TRBV19; D gene: TRBD1; clone size: .
CDR3 protein: CASSQDGGGSNQPQHF; CDR3 DNA: TGTGCCAGCAGCCAAGATGGGGGGGGGAGCAATCAGCCCCAGCATTTT; J gene: TRBJ1-5; V gene: TRBV3-1/TRBV3-2; D gene: .; clone size: .
CDR3 protein: CASNGGRTHEQFF; CDR3 DNA: TGCGCCAGCAATGGGGGGAGGACACATGAGCAGTTCTTC; J gene: TRBJ2-1; V gene: TRBV5-1; D gene: .; clone size: .
CDR3 protein: CASSPVRGNEQYF; CDR3 DNA: TGTGCCAGCTCACCCGTCCGGGGAAACGAGCAGTACTTC; J gene: TRBJ2-7; V gene: TRBV18; D gene: .; clone size: .
CDR3 protein: CASSPGQGNTEAFF; CDR3 DNA: TGTGCCAGCAGCCCCGGACAGGGGAACACTGAAGCTTTCTTT; J gene: TRBJ1-1; V gene: TRBV7-9; D gene: TRBD1; clone size: .
CDR3 protein: CASSQRTGGTGELFF; CDR3 DNA: TGCGCCAGCAGCCAGAGGACAGGGGGGACCGGGGAGCTGTTTTTT; J gene: TRBJ2-2; V gene: TRBV4-3; D gene: TRBD1; clone size: .
CDR3 protein: CASSLGLLNEQFF; CDR3 DNA: TGTGCCAGCAGCTTAGGTCTTTTAAATGAGCAGTTCTTC; J gene: TRBJ2-1; V gene: TRBV11-2; D gene: .; clone size: .
CDR3 protein: CASSPPGGSLLSSYNEQFF; CDR3 DNA: TGTGCCAGCTCACCGCCCGGCGGGAGTCTTCTGAGCTCCTACAATGAGCAGTTCTTC; J gene: TRBJ2-1; V gene: TRBV18; D gene: TRBD2; clone size: .
CDR3 protein: CASSLESPEDTQYF; CDR3 DNA: TGCGCCAGCAGCTTGGAGTCTCCAGAAGATACGCAGTATTTT; J gene: TRBJ2-3; V gene: TRBV5-1; D gene: .; clone size: few
CDR3 protein: CASSLGDRGRSTDTQYF; CDR3 DNA: TGTGCCAGCAGCTTGGGGGACAGGGGGCGCAGCACAGATACGCAGTATTTT; J gene: TRBJ2-3; V gene: TRBV7-9; D gene: TRBD1; clone size: .
CDR3 protein: CASSVGTVYNEQFF; CDR3 DNA: TGTGCCAGCAGTGTCGGGACTGTTTACAATGAGCAGTTCTTC; J gene: TRBJ2-1; V gene: TRBV2; D gene: .; clone size: .
CDR3 protein: CAISGVRGRNQPQHF; CDR3 DNA: TGTGCCATCAGCGGGGTAAGGGGGCGGAATCAGCCCCAGCATTTT; J gene: TRBJ1-5; V gene: TRBV10-3; D gene: TRBD1; clone size: .
CDR3 protein: CASSRPGDGTDTQYF; CDR3 DNA: TGTGCCAGCAGCCGACCGGGGGACGGGACAGATACGCAGTATTTT; J gene: TRBJ2-3; V gene: TRBV7-9; D gene: .; clone size: .
CDR3 protein: CASSLYGGNNEQFF; CDR3 DNA: TGTGCCAGCAGCTTATACGGGGGGAACAATGAGCAGTTCTTC; J gene: TRBJ2-1; V gene: TRBV11-1; D gene: TRBD2; clone size: .